This entry concerns a single TCR beta chain. Its antigen is not known. This record comes from a study of blood T cells in healthy people across ages. Samples each had at least 6 micrograms of total RNA extracted. A second PCR of 7 to 11 cycles used a sample-barcoded 5' primer and a J-beta primer mix. TCRdb reprocessed the 5' RACE reads with MiXCR, giving one entry per CDR3 protein. The sample yields 700,000 to 950,000 distinct CDR3 sequences, 43% seen once. Regarding the study as a whole: Age brought a roughly linear fall in TCR beta diversity measured per million T cells. Estimates of total diversity, which came from one million sequenced T cells, were considered to be underestimates.

This TCR was recovered from a woman aged 55-70 years in good health. The sequenced material came from blood.

The CDR3, as DNA: TGTGCCAGCAGCTTAGTTGGCGGGAGGGCCTACAATGAGCAGTTCTTC. It encodes CASSLVGGRAYNEQFF. The J gene is TRBJ2-1, the V gene TRBV7-2, with 9 nucleotides matching TRBD2. Germline values: CDR1 SGHTA, CDR2 FQGNSA. Trimming took 1 base from V and 2 from J; bases not matched to a gene: 3. This CDR3 region has 16 residues.